This T cell receptor beta chain derives from a study of Ad26.COV2.S vaccination and SARS-CoV-2 variants. Background on the study: In the COV1001 trial, the donor was in the Ad26.COV2.S arm. Study-wide results and limits: It was vaccine recipients, not placebo recipients, who had the higher spike-specific TCR breadth.

As for treatment: around 19 received Ad26.COV2.S at low or high dose, single or two shots; about 5 received placebo; per-sample allocation not given. Sampling was done on day 63 after the first vaccine or placebo injection. A Boston donor was an adult aged 18-55 years. Assay used: immunoSEQ multiplex PCR; TCRdb lists only in-frame clones, some missing. The sample consists of 410,000 or so clones, about nine tenths of them appearing once. This CDR3 region has 16 residues. The V and J ends lost 4 bases and 0 bases, in that order; junction bases with no gene match: 5. Germline V CDR1 and CDR2: MNHEY, SVGEGT. This clone was detected once. What it binds is unknown.

The J gene is TRBJ2-1, the V gene TRBV6-2 or TRBV6-3; 8 nucleotides align to TRBD2. This receptor was obtained from a person aged 18 to 59 who received the Ad26.COV2.S COVID-19 vaccine or a placebo. The sequences come from peripheral blood, collected in a trial of Ad26.COV2.S vaccine versus placebo. CDR3 sequence reads: CASSFLAGSSYNEQFF. CDR3 DNA sequence: TGTGCCAGCAGTTTTTTAGCGGGGTCCTCCTACAATGAGCAGTTCTTC.